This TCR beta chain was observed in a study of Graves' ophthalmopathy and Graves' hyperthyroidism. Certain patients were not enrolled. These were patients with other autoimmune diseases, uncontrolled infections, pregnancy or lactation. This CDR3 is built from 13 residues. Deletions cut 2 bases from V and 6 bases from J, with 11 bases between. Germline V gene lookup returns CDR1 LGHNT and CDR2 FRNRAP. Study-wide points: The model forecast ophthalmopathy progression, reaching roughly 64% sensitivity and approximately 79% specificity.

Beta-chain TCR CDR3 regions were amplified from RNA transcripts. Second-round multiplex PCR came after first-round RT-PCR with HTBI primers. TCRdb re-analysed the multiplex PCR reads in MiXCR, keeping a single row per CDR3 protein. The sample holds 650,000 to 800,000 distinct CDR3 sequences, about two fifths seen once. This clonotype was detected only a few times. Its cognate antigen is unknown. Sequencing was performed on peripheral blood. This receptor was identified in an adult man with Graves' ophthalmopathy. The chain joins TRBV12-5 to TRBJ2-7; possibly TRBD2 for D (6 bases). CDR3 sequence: CASGLLAPPEQYF. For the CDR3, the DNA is TGTGCTAGTGGTTTGCTAGCGCCCCCCGAGCAGTACTTC. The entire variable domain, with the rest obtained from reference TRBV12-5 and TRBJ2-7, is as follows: DARVTQTPRHKVTEMGQEVTMRCQPILGHNTVFWYRQTMMQGLELLAYFRNRAPLDDSGMPKDRFSAEMPDATLATLKIQPSEPRDSAVYFCASGLLAPPEQYFGPGTRLTVT.